This T cell receptor (beta chain) stems from a study of cytomegalovirus exposure and HLA in healthy donors. Study-wide points: It was reported in a later analysis that an Asian-associated ancestry cluster showed fewer N-insertions than the roughly 670-donor mean. Most TCR sequences proved rare, with some public TCRs found in many donors.

Both 60 Vbeta primers and 13 Jbeta primers went into the PCR. Some clones are missing from TCRdb's copy, which holds only in-frame ones; the method was immunoSEQ multiplex PCR. Across more than 45,000 clones, the top ten clones capture over 9% of the sample. Points on this clone: Its cognate antigen is unknown.

From germline, CDR1 is LNHDA and CDR2 SQIVND (reference sequence). V lost 6 bases, J lost 2 bases, and 10 bases lay in between. CDR3 length equals 13 residues. What was sequenced was PBMCs. The rearrangement joins TRBV19 to TRBJ1-2; TRBD1 is a possible D gene (5 bases). The source of this sequence is a woman in her fifties or sixties in good health and CMV-seropositive. As DNA, the CDR3 is TGTGCCAGTAGGGGACTGCTGAACTATGGCTACACCTTC. Translated, it gives CASRGLLNYGYTF.